The clone carrying this TCR beta chain was counted at least ten times. Its matching antigen is unknown. Via MiXCR, TCRdb re-called the PCR reads, giving one row per CDR3 protein. The profile covers 400,000 to 600,000 distinct CDR3 sequences, with over 20% appearing a single time and around 0.84% taken by the ten largest. The data originate from a study of molecular identifiers for immune sequencing clone quantification. Study results and limitations: Clones above 20 RNA copies contained over 97% of effector molecules and under 1% of naive molecules. Highly expanded clone sizes could be underestimated through barcode sharing by identical TCR molecules.

With 10%, 30% or 50% of RNA, about 17,000 to 1,100,000 naive CD8 T cells were sequenced. For naive CD8 T cells, sorting used the CD8+CD4-CCR7+CD45RA+ phenotype. Looked up from germline, CDR1 is MNHEY and CDR2 is SVGAGI. V gave up 2 bases and J gave up 10 bases, with 12 bases separating them. This CDR3 has 13 amino acids. The chain couples TRBV6-5 to TRBJ2-1, with D uncertain. The sequence came from a human donor in good health. Some libraries in this study had Jurkat cell RNA spiked in. The sample taken for sequencing was naive CD8+ T cells from blood, with Jurkat cell RNA spiked in. Described subset: FACS-sorted CD8+CD4-CCR7+CD45RA+ naive T cells. The CDR3 protein is CASSYQGPREQFF. The CDR3, as DNA: TGTGCCAGCAGTTACCAAGGCCCCCGGGAGCAGTTCTTC.